The 32 T cell receptor beta chains given below trace back to one sample, sequenced in a study of T-cell memory formation after mild COVID-19. In TCRdb, the 5' RACE reads were re-called with MiXCR into one record per CDR3 protein. Of 85,000 to 130,000 distinct CDR3 sequences in the sample, approximately 15% were seen once. Material: PBMCs or a T cell subset sorted from them (not recorded which). All receptors derive from an adult woman who had mild COVID-19 (a few samples of this study predate the infection). Cell type and time point are not known.

This clonotype has just a few counts. The V gene is TRBV19, the J gene TRBJ2-3; 12 bases align to TRBD2. J lost 0 bases, V lost 10 bases, and 14 bases had no gene match. CDR1 and CDR2 (germline): LNHDA, SQIVND (reference sequence). The CDR3 sequence is 18 residues long. CDR3 residues: CATAPTSGGPPSTDTQYF. The CDR3 coding sequence is TGTGCCACCGCACCCACTAGCGGGGGGCCGCCTAGCACAGATACGCAGTATTTT. Complete variable domain (other parts from reference TRBV19 and TRBJ2-3): DGGITQSPKYLFRKEGQNVTLSCEQNLNHDAMYWYRQDPGQGLRLIYYSQIVNDFQKGDIAEGYSVSREKKESFPLTVTSAQKNPTAFYLCATAPTSGGPPSTDTQYFGPGTRLTVL.

This clonotype was seen only a few times. The gene calls are TRBV5-1 and TRBJ1-1; 11 nucleotides line up with TRBD1. V shed 3 bases, J shed 3 bases, and the junction held 1 base outside the gene matches. The germline V gene encodes CDR1 SGHRS and CDR2 YFSETQ. This CDR3 contains 14 residues. The CDR3 DNA reads as TGCGCCAGCAGCTCGGGACAGGGGGACACTGAAGCTTTCTTT. As protein: CASSSGQGDTEAFF.

The J gene is TRBJ2-3, the V gene TRBV7-2; 7 positions match TRBD2. Germline V CDR1 and CDR2: SGHTA, FQGNSA. The V segment lost 3 bases and the J segment 6 bases; nucleotides outside the gene matches: 9. The CDR3 length is 15 residues. The CDR3: CASSFTGGRSDTQYF. The CDR3 DNA is TGTGCCAGCAGCTTTACGGGAGGTCGGTCGGATACGCAGTATTTT.

V gene TRBV4-2 combines with J gene TRBJ1-2; a weak D match, TRBD1 (5 bases). V was clipped by 0 bases and J by 8 bases, with 16 bases between them. The CDR3 runs 15 residues. Per germline, CDR1 LGHNA and CDR2 YNFKEQ. The CDR3 sequence is CASSQDKQAAGGYTF. CDR3 bases: TGTGCCAGCAGCCAAGATAAACAGGCGGCCGGCGGCTACACCTTC.

In this sample, this clonotype turned up a few times. V usage is TRBV6-5 and J usage is TRBJ1-1; 7 bases align to TRBD1. Germline CDR1 and CDR2: MNHEY and SVGAGI. V shed 2 bases and J 0 bases; nucleotides not matched to a gene: 3. The CDR3 consists of 15 residues. CDR3 in amino acids: CASSYMGQMNTEAFF. CDR3 sequence (DNA): TGTGCCAGCAGTTACATGGGACAGATGAACACTGAAGCTTTCTTT.

The rearrangement joins TRBV7-7 to TRBJ2-2; 8 nucleotides match TRBD1. The trim removed 5 bases at V and 5 bases at J, leaving 7 bases unmatched. Germline V gives CDR1 SSHAT, CDR2 FNYEAQ (reference sequence). This CDR3 comprises 15 residues. The CDR3 DNA is TGTGCCAGCAGCCGCGGACAGGGATCAACCGGGGAGCTGTTTTTT. Translated: CASSRGQGSTGELFF.

This sequence joins TRBV7-7 and TRBJ2-5; D possibly corresponds to TRBD2 (5 bases). Between the trimmed V and J ends, which lost 1 base and 2 bases, there was a span of 8 bases. The germline CDR1 and CDR2 sequences are SSHAT and FNYEAQ (reference sequence). The CDR3 is 14 residues long. The CDR3, as DNA: TGTGCCAGCAGCTTAGGGACTTCACAAGAGACCCAGTACTTC. The encoded protein is CASSLGTSQETQYF.

This clonotype appeared a few times. The chain couples TRBV5-1 to TRBJ1-1, with D perhaps matching TRBD1 (5 bases). The CDR3 length is 14 residues. Germline CDR1 reads SGHRS; CDR2 reads YFSETQ. V lost 0 bases, J lost 4 bases, and 10 bases lay in between. CDR3 loop: CASSLAGFRTEAFF. The CDR3 DNA is TGCGCCAGCAGCTTGGCAGGGTTTCGCACTGAAGCTTTCTTT.

The rearrangement links TRBV15 to TRBJ2-3; D may be TRBD2 (5 bases). The CDR3 sequence is 14 residues long. Germline lookup yields CDR1 LNHNV and CDR2 YYDKDF (reference sequence). Trimming took 8 bases from V and 0 from J, leaving 12 bases between them. The CDR3 DNA is TGTGCCACCGAACGGGGTTCTAGCACAGATACGCAGTATTTT. It encodes CATERGSSTDTQYF.

This clonotype has a handful of counts. This sequence joins TRBV5-1 and TRBJ2-3, with D perhaps TRBD1 (5 bases). The germline V and J ends were trimmed by 2 bases and 6 bases, with 13 bases remaining between them. In germline, CDR1 is SGHRS, CDR2 YFSETQ. The CDR3 is 14 residues long. In DNA form, the CDR3 reads TGCGCCAGCAGCTTTTCCAGGGCCGACGATACGCAGTATTTT. This sequence encodes CASSFSRADDTQYF.

The sample holds a few counts of this clonotype. The chain links TRBV5-6 to TRBJ1-5, with TRBD1 matching 8 bases. The CDR3 contains 15 residues. CDR1 is SGHDT and CDR2 is YYEEEE in the germline V gene. V lost 0 bases to trimming and J lost 4 bases; unmatched junction nucleotides: 3. CDR3 region: CASSLGRGQNQPQHF. CDR3 nucleotide sequence: TGTGCCAGCAGCTTGGGCAGGGGGCAAAATCAGCCCCAGCATTTT. Combining the CDR3 with reference TRBV5-6 and TRBJ1-5 gives the whole variable domain DAGVTQSPTHLIKTRGQQVTLRCSPKSGHDTVSWYQQALGQGPQFIFQYYEEEERQRGNFPDRFSGHQFPNYSSELNVNALLLGDSALYLCASSLGRGQNQPQHFGDGTRLSIL.

This clonotype appeared a few times. The CDR3 nucleotides are TGTGCCAGCAGCTTAGACACCGGGACTAGCGTACAAGAGACCCAGTACTTC. Protein sequence: CASSLDTGTSVQETQYF. The V gene is TRBV7-9, the J gene TRBJ2-5, with 10 nucleotides matching TRBD2. The CDR3 has 17 amino acids. Germline-derived CDR1 and CDR2 are SEHNR and FQNEAQ (reference sequence). V trimming: 1 base; J trimming: 2 bases; junction bases outside the gene matches: 7. The complete variable domain, with remaining parts taken from reference TRBV7-9 and TRBJ2-5, reads DTGVSQNPRHKITKRGQNVTFRCDPISEHNRLYWYRQTLGQGPEFLTYFQNEAQLEKSRLLSDRFSAERPKGSFSTLEIQRTEQGDSAMYLCASSLDTGTSVQETQYFGPGTRLLVL.

This clonotype was seen only a few times. This chain connects TRBV7-3 to TRBJ1-5; D call uncertain. This CDR3 comprises 13 residues. V lost 5 bases and J lost 2, with 7 bases in between. Germline V CDR1 and CDR2: SGHTA, FQGTGA. In DNA form, the CDR3 reads TGTGCCAGCAGCGCTTGGGGCAATCAGCCCCAGCATTTT. Amino acids: CASSAWGNQPQHF.

The chain uses TRBV29-1 and TRBJ1-2; unclear D gene. Germline values: CDR1 SQVTM, CDR2 ANQGSEA. V lost 1 base and J 5 bases, leaving 8 bases between the germline ends. This CDR3 contains 12 residues. As DNA, the CDR3 is TGCAGCGTTGAAGTGGCAGATTATGGCTACACCTTC. Translated, it gives CSVEVADYGYTF. Filled out from reference TRBV29-1 and TRBJ1-2, the complete variable domain reads SAVISQKPSRDICQRGTSLTIQCQVDSQVTMMFWYRQQPGQSLTLIATANQGSEATYESGFVIDKFPISRPNLTFSTLTVSNMSPEDSSIYLCSVEVADYGYTFGSGTRLTVV.

This rearrangement joins TRBV3-1 to TRBJ2-4, with D perhaps matching TRBD2 (6 bases). Germline-derived CDR1 and CDR2 are LGHDT and YNNKEL (reference sequence). This CDR3 region has 17 residues. V was pared by 4 bases and J by 2 bases, with 18 bases between. The CDR3 bases are TGTGCCAGCAGCCCGGGATGGGGGGAGGATCCCAAAAACATTCAGTACTTC. Its protein product is CASSPGWGEDPKNIQYF.

This clonotype was seen more than once but under ten times. The chain carries TRBV5-4 and TRBJ2-3, with 11 positions matching TRBD2. The germline CDR1 and CDR2 sequences are SGHNT and YYREEE (reference sequence). The CDR3 spans 15 residues. V dropped 2 bases and J dropped 5; count of bases not matched to a gene: 4. The CDR3 spells CASSFGTSGRDTQYF. As DNA, the CDR3 is TGTGCCAGCAGCTTCGGTACTAGCGGGAGAGATACGCAGTATTTT.

This clonotype was picked up a small number of times. The gene calls are TRBV7-8 and TRBJ2-3, with D uncertain. CDR3 length equals 19 residues. Deletions cut 2 bases from V and 0 bases from J, with 21 bases between. Germline assignment: CDR1 SGHVS and CDR2 FQNEAQ. CDR3 DNA: TGTGCCAGCAGCTTACCACCCGGGCCGGCGTCTACTAGCACAGATACGCAGTATTTT. This encodes CASSLPPGPASTSTDTQYF.

The V call is TRBV6-2 or TRBV6-3, the J call TRBJ2-2; D ambiguous. V lost 5 bases and J 11 bases, leaving 6 bases between the germline ends. Per the germline V gene, CDR1 is MNHEY and CDR2 is SVGEGT. This CDR3 is built from 10 residues. CDR3 sequence (DNA): TGTGCCAGCAGTGGCCTCGAGCTGTTTTTT. Its translation is CASSGLELFF.

This clonotype was detected many times. The genes are TRBV12-3 or TRBV12-4 and TRBJ2-1; D is possibly TRBD2 (6 bases). CDR3 length: 15 amino acids. V dropped 5 bases and J dropped 10 bases, with 21 bases sitting between them. The CDR3 spells CASSHTSRSHLEQFF. CDR3 coding DNA: TGTGCCAGCAGTCACACTAGCCGTTCACACCTAGAGCAGTTCTTC.

V and J are TRBV12-5 and TRBJ1-2; the D gene is possibly TRBD1 (5 bases). V lost 1 base and J 5 bases, leaving 11 bases between the germline ends. Germline CDR1 and CDR2: LGHNT and FRNRAP. The CDR3 spans 14 residues. The CDR3 bases are TGTGCTAGTGGTTTGGCCCAGGGAGGGTATGGCTACACCTTC. Amino acid sequence: CASGLAQGGYGYTF.

The V and J genes are TRBV2 and TRBJ2-1; D uncertain. The V and J ends lost 3 bases and 4 bases respectively, with 10 bases between them. There are 14 residues in the CDR3. Germline CDR1 and CDR2: SNHLY and FYNNEI. The CDR3 coding sequence is TGTGCCAGCAGTGAGGTGGGCAGTTACAATGAGCAGTTCTTC. Protein product: CASSEVGSYNEQFF.

This clonotype was observed a few times. The rearrangement uses TRBV10-3 and TRBJ1-1; D is unresolved. V was clipped by 3 bases and J by 5 bases, with 13 bases between them. The CDR3 totals 14 residues. Germline CDR1 is ENHRY and CDR2 is SYGVKD. CDR3 sequence reads: CAISEEKLRTEAFF. In DNA form, the CDR3 reads TGTGCCATCAGTGAAGAGAAGTTGAGGACTGAAGCTTTCTTT.

This clonotype is medium-sized within its sample. The chain is built from TRBV6-2 or TRBV6-3 and TRBJ2-7; D might be TRBD2 (6 bases). V gave up 6 bases and J gave up 3 bases, with 15 bases separating them. Germline V gene sequence: CDR1 MNHEY, CDR2 SVGEGT. The CDR3 sequence is 14 residues long. CDR3 bases: TGTGCCAGCAGCTATAGCGGAATGGGCTACGAGCAGTACTTC. Translating it yields CASSYSGMGYEQYF.

This CDR3 is CSVTMTGDRANYGYTF. The CDR3 nucleotides read TGCAGCGTCACTATGACAGGGGACCGAGCTAACTATGGCTACACCTTC. The chain has TRBV29-1 and TRBJ1-2; TRBD1 aligns across 8 bases. The J segment lost 0 bases and the V segment lost 6 bases, leaving 12 bases of the junction unmatched. This CDR3 is built from 16 residues. Germline CDR1 SQVTM, CDR2 ANQGSEA. Drawing the rest from reference TRBV29-1 and TRBJ1-2, the complete variable domain is SAVISQKPSRDICQRGTSLTIQCQVDSQVTMMFWYRQQPGQSLTLIATANQGSEATYESGFVIDKFPISRPNLTFSTLTVSNMSPEDSSIYLCSVTMTGDRANYGYTFGSGTRLTVV.

This clonotype was seen a handful of times. V and J are TRBV9 and TRBJ2-1; weak D call: TRBD1 (6 bases). V was clipped by 4 bases and J by 9 bases, with 14 bases between them. The length of the CDR3 is 13 residues. Germline V gene sequence: CDR1 SGDLS, CDR2 YYNGEE. CDR3 DNA: TGTGCCAGCAGCACAGGGACCACTCTTGAGCAGTTCTTC. The encoded protein is CASSTGTTLEQFF.

The table lists this clonotype with a few counts. The J gene is TRBJ2-2, the V gene TRBV2; D remains ambiguous. The CDR3 covers 17 residues. In germline, CDR1 is SNHLY, CDR2 FYNNEI. Trimming took off 0 bases at V and 0 bases at J, with 11 bases between the two ends. CDR3: CASSEAGRGPNTGELFF. In nucleotides, the CDR3 is TGTGCCAGCAGTGAAGCAGGTAGAGGCCCGAACACCGGGGAGCTGTTTTTT.

This chain links TRBV20-1 with TRBJ2-5, with a weak D call TRBD2 (5 bases). V dropped 6 bases and J dropped 7 bases, with 18 bases sitting between them. CDR3 length: 13 amino acids. CDR1 DFQATT and CDR2 SNEGSKA come from the germline V gene (reference sequence). CDR3 in amino acids: CSASIAPLGTQYF. The DNA for the CDR3 is TGCAGTGCAAGCATAGCGCCGTTAGGGACCCAGTACTTC.

This clonotype has just a few counts. The J gene is TRBJ1-2, the V gene TRBV6-5; TRBD1 aligns across 11 bases. This CDR3 has 14 residues. The germline CDR1 and CDR2 sequences are MNHEY and SVGAGI. Trimming cost V 6 bases and J 6 bases; bases outside gene matches: 6. The CDR3 DNA sequence: TGTGCCAGCAGCCACGGACAGGGGGCTCATGGCTACACCTTC. Its protein is CASSHGQGAHGYTF.

There are a few counts of this clonotype. The chain employs TRBV4-3 and TRBJ2-1; possible D gene TRBD2, 6 bases. Trimming stripped 2 bases from V and 0 bases from J, with 14 bases between. The CDR3 spans 17 residues. From germline, CDR1 is LGHNA and CDR2 YSLEER. This CDR3 reads CASSQSRLVYSYNEQFF. CDR3 coding DNA: TGCGCCAGCAGCCAATCCCGACTAGTATACTCCTACAATGAGCAGTTCTTC.

The V call is TRBV19, the J call TRBJ1-5; D is possibly TRBD1 (5 bases). Germline V lookup: CDR1 LNHDA, CDR2 SQIVND (reference sequence). Trimming removed 5 bases from V and 7 bases from J, with 15 bases in between. CDR3 length: 14 amino acids. The CDR3 protein is CASSALGGGQPQHF. The CDR3 DNA sequence: TGTGCCAGTAGTGCTCTGGGGGGAGGCCAGCCCCAGCATTTT. The variable domain in full, with the rest retrieved from reference TRBV19 and TRBJ1-5, is DGGITQSPKYLFRKEGQNVTLSCEQNLNHDAMYWYRQDPGQGLRLIYYSQIVNDFQKGDIAEGYSVSREKKESFPLTVTSAQKNPTAFYLCASSALGGGQPQHFGDGTRLSIL.

The J gene is TRBJ1-1, the V gene TRBV12-3 or TRBV12-4; tentative D call: TRBD1 (5 bases). This CDR3 region has 15 residues. Trimming cost V 7 bases and J 4 bases, with 19 bases left between them. Here the CDR3 DNA reads TGTGCCAGCACGCTGGACACCCGGTTTTCCACTGAAGCTTTCTTT. Translation gives CASTLDTRFSTEAFF.

This clonotype was counted at least ten times. The chain links TRBV7-2 to TRBJ2-1; TRBD2 aligns across 9 bases. V lost 4 bases and J lost 4; bases outside the gene matches: 11. This CDR3 is 17 amino acids long. Looked up from germline, CDR1 is SGHTA and CDR2 is FQGNSA. This CDR3 reads CASSSVAGLAEYNEQFF. In DNA form, the CDR3 reads TGTGCCAGCAGCTCAGTAGCGGGACTAGCCGAATACAATGAGCAGTTCTTC.